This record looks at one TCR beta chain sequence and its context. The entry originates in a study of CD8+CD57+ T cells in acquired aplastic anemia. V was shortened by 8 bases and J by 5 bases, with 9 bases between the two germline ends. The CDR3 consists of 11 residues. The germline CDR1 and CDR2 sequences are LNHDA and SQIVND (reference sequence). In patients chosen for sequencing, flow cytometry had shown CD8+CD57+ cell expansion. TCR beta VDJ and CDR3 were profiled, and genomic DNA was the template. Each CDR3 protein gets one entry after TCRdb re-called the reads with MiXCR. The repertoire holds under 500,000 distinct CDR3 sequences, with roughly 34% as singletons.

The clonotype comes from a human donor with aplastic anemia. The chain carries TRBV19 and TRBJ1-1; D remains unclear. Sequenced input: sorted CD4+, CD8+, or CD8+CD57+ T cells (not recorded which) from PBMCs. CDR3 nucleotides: TGTGCCAGTGCATGGGGTACTGAAGCTTTCTTT. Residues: CASAWGTEAFF. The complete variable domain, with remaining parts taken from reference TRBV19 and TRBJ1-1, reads DGGITQSPKYLFRKEGQNVTLSCEQNLNHDAMYWYRQDPGQGLRLIYYSQIVNDFQKGDIAEGYSVSREKKESFPLTVTSAQKNPTAFYLCASAWGTEAFFGQGTRLTVV.